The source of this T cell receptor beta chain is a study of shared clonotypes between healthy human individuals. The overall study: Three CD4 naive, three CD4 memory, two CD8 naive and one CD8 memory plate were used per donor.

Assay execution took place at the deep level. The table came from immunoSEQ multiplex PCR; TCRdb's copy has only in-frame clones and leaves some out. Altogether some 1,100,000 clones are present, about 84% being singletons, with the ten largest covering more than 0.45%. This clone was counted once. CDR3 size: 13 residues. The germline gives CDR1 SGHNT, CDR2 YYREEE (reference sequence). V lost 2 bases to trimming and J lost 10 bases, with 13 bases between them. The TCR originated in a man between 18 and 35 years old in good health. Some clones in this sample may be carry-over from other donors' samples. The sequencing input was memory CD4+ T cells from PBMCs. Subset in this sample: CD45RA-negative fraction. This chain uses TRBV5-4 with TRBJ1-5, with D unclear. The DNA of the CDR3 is TGTGCCAGCAGCTTATACGGAGCGGGACCCCAGCATTTT. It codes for CASSLYGAGPQHF.